One and the same sample provided the 7 T cell receptor beta chains below, sequenced in a study of human T cells and chemical hapten exposure. Time point indicated: patch test 1, 2 weeks after DPC sensitization. Treatment of the sample: therapeutic diphenylcyclopropenone sensitization with weekly scalp DPC. Researchers extracted total RNA from unfractionated whole blood. TCRdb analysed the RACE reads with MiXCR anew, one entry per CDR3 protein. The repertoire includes roughly 52,000 distinct CDR3 sequences, 9.5% to 12% of them detected once, and approximately 1.8% sits in the top ten. The sample in question was whole blood, obtained in connection with sensitization to the hapten diphenylcyclopropenone (DPC). Source of these receptors: a woman between 35 and 50 years old with alopecia areata. Some clones in this sample may be carry-over from other donors' samples.

This clonotype was found a few times. The chain recombines TRBV6-6 with TRBJ1-4; no clear D gene. V was trimmed by 6 bases and J by 8 bases, leaving 16 bases between them. This CDR3 has 14 amino acids. From germline, CDR1 is MNHNY and CDR2 SVGAGI (reference sequence). CDR3 loop: CASRTGTSEEKLFF. The DNA for the CDR3 is TGTGCCAGCAGGACCGGTACCTCGGAGGAAAAACTGTTTTTT.

This clonotype was counted only a few times. The CDR3 here is CASSPYRQARTGELFF. In DNA form, the CDR3 reads TGTGCCAGCAGCCCCTATCGACAGGCGCGCACCGGGGAGCTGTTTTTT. This rearrangement joins TRBV13 to TRBJ2-2; D perhaps matches TRBD1 (6 bases). Trimming shortened V by 5 bases and J by 4 bases, and 17 bases separated the two germline ends. Germline lookup yields CDR1 PRHDT and CDR2 FYEKMQ (reference sequence). The CDR3 loop spans 16 amino acids.

The chain recombines TRBV18 with TRBJ2-1, with TRBD2 matching 9 bases. V dropped 6 bases and J dropped 8; count of bases not matched to a gene: 14. This CDR3 has 16 amino acids. Per germline, CDR1 KGHSH and CDR2 LQKENI. The CDR3 DNA sequence: TGTGCCAGCTCCCGTGGGACTAGCAACTCGGGCTATGAGCAGTTCTTC. Amino acid sequence: CASSRGTSNSGYEQFF.

This clonotype was seen many times. V gene TRBV4-1 combines with J gene TRBJ1-2; unclear D gene. Per the germline V gene, CDR1 is MGHRA and CDR2 is YSYEKL. The CDR3 spans 15 residues. The V gene lost 1 base and the J gene lost 3 bases, with 12 bases spanning the gap. The CDR3 loop reads CASSQGPSEHYGYTF. DNA for the CDR3: TGCGCCAGCAGCCAAGGGCCCTCCGAGCACTATGGCTACACCTTC.

The chain uses TRBV29-1 and TRBJ2-7, with 8 bases lining up with TRBD1. There are 13 residues in the CDR3. The germline V gene encodes CDR1 SQVTM and CDR2 ANQGSEA. Germline trimming cut 1 base from V and 6 bases from J; bases unmatched to any gene: 5. This CDR3 is CSVEGTGYSEQYF. DNA of the CDR3: TGCAGCGTTGAAGGGACAGGGTATAGCGAGCAGTACTTC.

The rearrangement links TRBV6-5 to TRBJ2-5; 8 nucleotides match TRBD1. Germline CDR1 reads MNHEY; CDR2 reads SVGAGI. The J segment lost 2 bases and the V segment lost 2 bases, leaving 7 bases of the junction unmatched. The CDR3 consists of 16 residues. The CDR3 here is CASSYLGQGEQETQYF. CDR3 DNA sequence: TGTGCCAGCAGTTACCTAGGACAGGGAGAGCAAGAGACCCAGTACTTC.

This clonotype was picked up many times. CDR3 region: CASSFHDGTKNIQYF. In nucleotides, the CDR3 is TGTGCCAGCAGTTTCCACGATGGGACCAAAAACATTCAGTACTTC. The rearrangement uses TRBV28 and TRBJ2-4; D remains unclear. With 3 bases removed from V and 2 bases from J, the gap between germline ends came to 11 bases. The CDR3 is 15 amino acids. CDR1 and CDR2 from the germline V gene are MDHEN and SYDVKM.